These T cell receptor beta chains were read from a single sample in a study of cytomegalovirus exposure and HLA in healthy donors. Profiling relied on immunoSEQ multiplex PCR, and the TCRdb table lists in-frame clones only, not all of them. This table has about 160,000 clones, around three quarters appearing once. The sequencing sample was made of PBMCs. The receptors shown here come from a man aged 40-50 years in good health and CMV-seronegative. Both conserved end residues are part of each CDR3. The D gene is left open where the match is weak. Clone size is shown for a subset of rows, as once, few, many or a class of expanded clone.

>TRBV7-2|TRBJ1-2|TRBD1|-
CASSLATGGVGYTF
TGTGCCAGCAGCTTAGCAACAGGGGGCGTTGGCTACACCTTC
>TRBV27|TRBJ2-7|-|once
CASSFRGGIYEQYF
TGTGCCAGCAGTTTCCGAGGGGGTATCTACGAGCAGTACTTC
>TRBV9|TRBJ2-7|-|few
CASSAQSGYEQYF
TGTGCCAGCAGCGCCCAATCCGGGTACGAGCAGTACTTC
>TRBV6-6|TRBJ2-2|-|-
CASSIYGDTGELFF
TGTGCCAGCAGTATCTACGGAGACACCGGGGAGCTGTTTTTT
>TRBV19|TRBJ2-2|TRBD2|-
CASSKAGATNTGELFF
TGTGCCAGTAGTAAAGCGGGAGCAACGAACACCGGGGAGCTGTTTTTT
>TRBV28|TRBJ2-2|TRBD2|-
CASRSSGANTGELFF
TGTGCCAGCAGGTCTAGCGGGGCGAACACCGGGGAGCTGTTTTTT
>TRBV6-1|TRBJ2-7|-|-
CASSEVTSSYEQYF
TGTGCCAGCAGTGAAGTTACGTCCAGCTACGAGCAGTACTTC
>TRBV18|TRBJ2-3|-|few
CASSLGRRTDTQYF
TGTGCCAGCTCACTGGGGAGACGCACAGATACGCAGTATTTT
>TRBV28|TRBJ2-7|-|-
CASSSPPAGSYEQYF
TGTGCCAGCAGTTCACCCCCAGCGGGTTCCTACGAGCAGTACTTC
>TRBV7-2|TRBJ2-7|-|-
CASSSRQAAAYEQYF
TGTGCCAGCAGCTCTCGACAGGCGGCAGCCTACGAGCAGTACTTC
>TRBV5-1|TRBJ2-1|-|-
CASSLRQGVNEQFF
TGCGCCAGCAGCTTGAGACAAGGGGTTAATGAGCAGTTCTTC
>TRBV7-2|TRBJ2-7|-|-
CASSLDRDSIYEQYF
TGTGCCAGCAGCCTTGACCGGGACTCGATTTACGAGCAGTACTTC
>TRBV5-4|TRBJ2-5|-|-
CASSFEGTQYF
TGTGCCAGCAGCTTCGAGGGGACCCAGTACTTC
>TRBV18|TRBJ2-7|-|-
CASSPERLDSYEQYF
TGTGCCAGCTCACCCGAAAGACTGGACTCCTACGAGCAGTACTTC
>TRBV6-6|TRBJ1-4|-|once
CASSYHPGYEKLFF
TGTGCCAGCAGTTACCACCCCGGTTACGAAAAACTGTTTTTT
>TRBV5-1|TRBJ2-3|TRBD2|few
CASSLRLAGVRTAKDTQYF
TGCGCCAGCAGCTTGCGGCTAGCGGGAGTAAGAACGGCGAAAGATACGCAGTATTTT
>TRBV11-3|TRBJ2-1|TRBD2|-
CASSLGLADQQFF
TGTGCCAGCAGCTTGGGACTAGCGGATCAGCAGTTCTTC
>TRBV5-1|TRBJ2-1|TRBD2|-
CASSLDPSGPWNEQFF
TGCGCCAGCAGCTTGGACCCTAGCGGCCCCTGGAATGAGCAGTTCTTC
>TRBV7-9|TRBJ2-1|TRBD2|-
CASSLALAANEQFF
TGTGCCAGCAGCTTAGCACTAGCGGCCAATGAGCAGTTCTTC
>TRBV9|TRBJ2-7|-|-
CASSVAGGGYEQYF
TGTGCCAGCAGCGTAGCTGGTGGAGGCTACGAGCAGTACTTC
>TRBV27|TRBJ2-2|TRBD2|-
CASSLVLTSGSTGELFF
TGTGCCAGCAGTTTAGTCTTAACTAGCGGAAGCACCGGGGAGCTGTTTTTT
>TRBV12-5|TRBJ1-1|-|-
CASGSGGETEAFF
TGTGCTAGTGGTAGCGGGGGAGAGACTGAAGCTTTCTTT
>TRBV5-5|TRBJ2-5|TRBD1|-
CASSLNRGQETQYF
TGTGCCAGCAGCTTAAACAGGGGGCAAGAGACCCAGTACTTC
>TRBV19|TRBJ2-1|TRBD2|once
CASSIRFGRAGVEGEYNEQFF
TGTGCCAGTAGTATAAGGTTTGGAAGAGCGGGAGTTGAAGGAGAATACAATGAGCAGTTCTTC
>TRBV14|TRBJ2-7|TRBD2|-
CASKIAGRVQYEQYF
TGTGCCAGTAAAATAGCGGGGAGGGTTCAGTACGAGCAGTACTTC
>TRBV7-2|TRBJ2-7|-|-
CAGSPRDGGYEQYF
TGTGCCGGCAGCCCCCGGGACGGGGGCTACGAGCAGTACTTC
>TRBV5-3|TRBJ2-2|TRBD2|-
CARSFGLAVNTGELFF
TGTGCCAGAAGCTTCGGACTAGCGGTGAACACCGGGGAGCTGTTTTTT
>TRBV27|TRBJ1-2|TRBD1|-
CASSLLVGQGDYGYTF
TGTGCCAGCAGTCTTCTTGTGGGACAGGGGGACTATGGCTACACCTTC
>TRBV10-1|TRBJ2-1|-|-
CASSDGHLACNEQFF
TGCGCCAGCAGTGACGGACATTTAGCTTGCAATGAGCAGTTCTTC
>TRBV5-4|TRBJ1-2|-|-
CASSLDLTGKGYTF
TGTGCCAGCAGCTTGGACCTGACAGGAAAAGGCTACACCTTC
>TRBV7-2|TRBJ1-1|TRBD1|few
CASSLLWTGNEAFF
TGTGCCAGCAGCTTATTATGGACAGGGAACGAGGCTTTCTTT
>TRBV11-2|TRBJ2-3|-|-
CASSWDWDTQYF
TGTGCCAGCAGCTGGGACTGGGATACGCAGTATTTT
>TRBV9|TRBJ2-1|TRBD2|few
CASSVTTGTSTYNEQFF
TGTGCCAGCAGCGTAACGACCGGGACTAGCACCTATAATGAGCAGTTCTTC
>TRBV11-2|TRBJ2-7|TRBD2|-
CASSLGLAGGYEQYF
TGTGCCAGCAGCTTGGGACTAGCGGGGGGCTACGAGCAGTACTTC
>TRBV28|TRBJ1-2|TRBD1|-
CASGRGTGHGYTF
TGTGCCAGCGGAAGAGGGACAGGGCATGGCTACACCTTC
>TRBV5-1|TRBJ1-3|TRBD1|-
CASYFVSYQGAGNTIYF
TGCGCCAGCTATTTTGTCAGCTACCAGGGGGCCGGAAACACCATATATTTT
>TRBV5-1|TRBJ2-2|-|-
CASSPNSGTITGELFF
TGCGCCAGCAGCCCCAACTCCGGGACAATCACCGGGGAGCTGTTTTTT
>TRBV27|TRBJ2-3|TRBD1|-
CASSLFGDREVVAQYF
TGTGCCAGCAGTTTATTTGGGGACAGGGAAGTCGTGGCGCAGTATTTT
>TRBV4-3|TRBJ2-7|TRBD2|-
CASSQVASGRYEQYF
TGCGCCAGCAGCCAAGTGGCTAGCGGGCGTTACGAGCAGTACTTC
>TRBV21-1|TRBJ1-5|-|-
CASSGDPPSNQPQHF
TGTGCCAGCAGCGGAGACCCCCCCAGCAATCAGCCCCAGCATTTT
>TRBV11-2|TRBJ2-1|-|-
CASSLVVRADEQFF
TGTGCCAGCAGCTTAGTTGTCAGGGCGGATGAGCAGTTCTTC
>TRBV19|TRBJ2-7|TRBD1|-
CASSRGTGASYEQYF
TGTGCCAGTAGTCGGGGGACAGGGGCCTCCTACGAGCAGTACTTC
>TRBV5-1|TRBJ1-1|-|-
CASSLGGTHAEAFF
TGCGCCAGCAGCTTGGGCGGGACCCACGCTGAAGCTTTCTTT
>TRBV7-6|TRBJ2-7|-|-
CASSRGLEGIYEQYF
TGTGCCAGCAGCCGTGGGCTAGAGGGTATCTACGAGCAGTACTTC
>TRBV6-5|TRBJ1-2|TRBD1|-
CASSSGTGAAYGYTF
TGTGCCAGCAGTTCTGGGACAGGGGCTGCCTATGGCTACACCTTC
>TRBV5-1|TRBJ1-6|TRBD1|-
CASSLGQGEGTPLHF
TGCGCCAGCAGCCTAGGACAGGGAGAAGGGACACCCCTCCACTTT
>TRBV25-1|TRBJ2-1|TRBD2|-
CASNGVGTTLNEQFF
TGTGCCAGCAACGGAGTGGGGACTACGCTCAATGAGCAGTTCTTC
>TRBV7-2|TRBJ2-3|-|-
CASSLVGSAPDTQYF
TGTGCCAGCAGCTTAGTTGGTAGCGCCCCAGATACGCAGTATTTT
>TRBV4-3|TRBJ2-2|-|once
CASSDTTGELFF
TGCGCCAGCAGCGACACGACCGGGGAGCTGTTTTTT
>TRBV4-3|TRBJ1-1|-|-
CASSQALGRAEAFF
TGCGCCAGCAGCCAAGCCCTTGGGCGGGCTGAAGCTTTCTTT
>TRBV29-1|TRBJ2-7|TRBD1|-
CSVEGTGVYEQYF
TGCAGCGTTGAAGGGACAGGGGTCTACGAGCAGTACTTC
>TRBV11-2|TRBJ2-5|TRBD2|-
CASSKAGGPAETQYF
TGTGCCAGCAGCAAAGCGGGAGGCCCGGCGGAGACCCAGTACTTC
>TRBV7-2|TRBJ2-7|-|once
CASSLGTANSYEQYF
TGTGCCAGCAGCTTAGGGACAGCGAACTCCTACGAGCAGTACTTC
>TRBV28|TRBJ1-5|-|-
CASSFGLNRENQPQHF
TGTGCCAGCAGTTTCGGGTTGAACAGGGAAAATCAGCCCCAGCATTTT